This T cell receptor (beta chain) was sequenced during a study of blood T cell repertoires in COVID-19. On the study more broadly: Samples came from the United States, Italy and Spain, spanning acute and convalescent COVID-19. T cells, B-cell-depleted T cells, or PBMCs supplied cDNA or gDNA.

Germline values: CDR1 SGHNT, CDR2 YYREEE (reference sequence). The J segment lost 3 bases and the V segment lost 5 bases, leaving 5 bases of the junction unmatched. This CDR3 has 14 amino acids. Authors' processing steps: Estimation of nucleated cell counts relied on the amplification of reference gene primers. TCRdb's table, derived via immunoSEQ multiplex PCR, lists solely in-frame clones and lacks some. V, J and clone size are those of that table, while D and trimming were read from the DNA. Among about 320,000 clones listed, over 75% were seen once. Material: peripheral blood. This chain connects TRBV5-4 to TRBJ1-1; the match to TRBD1 covers 9 bases. The receptor's source is a human donor in a cohort sampled during active COVID-19. DNA of the CDR3: TGTGCCAGCAGTTTCGACAGGGGGTACACTGAAGCTTTCTTT. Translation: CASSFDRGYTEAFF.